The T cell receptor beta chain described here comes from a study of esophageal squamous cell carcinoma under preoperative chemotherapy. In the study overall: Both tumor-infiltrating lymphocytes and peripheral blood T cells had their TCR repertoires profiled.

Points on this clonotype: Its antigen is unidentified.

Findings of the study overall: Tumor-infiltrating lymphocytes showed no significant post-chemotherapy TCR diversity increase, unlike peripheral T cells. Post-treatment tumor-infiltrating lymphocytes appeared partly derived from peripheral T cells migrating into the tumor.

From the PCR reads, TCRdb called clonotypes with MiXCR, one entry per CDR3 protein. The sample has 15,000 to 20,000 distinct CDR3 sequences; more than 45% are singletons. Germline V gene lookup returns CDR1 SGHTA and CDR2 FQGNSA. The CDR3 length is 16 residues. The ends were cut back, 8 bases at V and 0 bases at J, with 19 bases in the middle. Stated time point: before preoperative PTX-NDP chemotherapy. This rearrangement joins TRBV7-2 to TRBJ2-5, with D possibly TRBD2 on 6 matching bases. Sampling took place from a patient given preoperative chemotherapy. The receptor was derived from a human donor with esophageal squamous cell carcinoma. The donor label of this sample is uncertain. CDR3 DNA: TGTGCCAGCGCGGTGGTGGGGGGACGTGACCAAGAGACCCAGTACTTC. It yields the protein CASAVVGGRDQETQYF. Drawing the rest from reference TRBV7-2 and TRBJ2-5, the complete variable domain is GAGVSQSPSNKVTEKGKDVELRCDPISGHTALYWYRQSLGQGLEFLIYFQGNSAPDKSGLPSDRFSAERTGGSVSTLTIQRTQQEDSAVYLCASAVVGGRDQETQYFGPGTRLLVL.